This TCR beta chain was captured by sequencing in a study of T cell responses to AZD1222 COVID-19 vaccine listed by TCRdb under 2021. Regarding the complete study: AZD1222 recipients whose second dose came at about 4 weeks and those whose second dose came at about 12 weeks were combined into one group, since spike-specific TCR depth and breadth did not differ between the two schedules. TCR sequencing was performed for roughly 250 trial participants, of whom about 200 were given two doses of AZD1222 and approximately 26 were given two doses of MenACWY control vaccine. Trial participants were enrolled by age into subgroups of 18-55, 56-69 and 70-plus years, and 148, 28 and 57 TCR-sequenced participants, respectively, were included in these subgroups.

The CDR3 regions of human TCRbeta chains were subjected to immunosequencing. The authors processed their data as follows. TCRs in the repertoires were compared against a reference library of SARS-CoV-2-specific TCRs that had been generated with the MIRA antigen-specificity platform. Breadth was defined as the fraction of unique TCRs that were SARS-CoV-2-associated, and depth was defined as the fraction of total T cells that were SARS-CoV-2-associated. Using the MIRA data, each spike-specific TCR was assigned both to the spike region to which the TCR was reactive and to a CD4 or CD8 class. Log10-transformed breadth and depth values were compared by one-way ANOVA with Sidak's multiple comparisons tests. Entries here come from immuneACCESS through TCRdb and include only in-frame sequences with V and J called. Some clones fail to appear in such tables; in the studies checked, an unresolved V gene covers under half of the shortfall, and the cause of the remainder is unknown. V and J calls and clone size are as listed in that table; D and trimming were resolved from the DNA. For this sample the table gives some 54,000 clones, of which about 89% were detected only once. 2% of the sample lies in the top ten.

The count of this clone is one. The target of this receptor is not known. Base qualities are not at hand, and no much larger clone is one base apart. The label giving this sample's time point can be read as: baseline before first vaccination. Vaccinee samples were obtained from the UK trials COV001 and COV002, which included a single-blind randomized controlled phase 2/3 trial of AZD1222 (ChAdOx1 nCoV-19) in healthy adults. Trial participant PBMC samples were collected at day 0 and day 28 after the second dose for TCRbeta chain sequencing. Here is what the overall study found, with its caveats: CD4 TCRs associated with the vaccine covered the entire spike protein, and the dominant responses were in regions 160-218 and 743-854. Because no samples from the day 14 peak response were available, repertoires could be characterized only after the peak T cell response. Participants were mostly white British, with more females than males. The authors suggested clonal diversity may have been underestimated. Nearly half of unique spike-specific TCRs reportedly recognized epitopes outside regions mutated in the B.1.351 and B.1.1.7 variants. Conclusions about previously exposed vaccinees were limited because only a handful of AZD1222 recipients were SARS-CoV-2 seropositive at baseline. The 56-69-year group was small, and its depth increase did not reach significance, likely because of low power. After two AZD1222 doses, both the breadth and the depth of spike-specific TCRs were significantly higher than at day 0 and than in MenACWY recipients.

The sequences come from peripheral blood, collected on day 0 of AZD1222 vaccination. This clonotype was sampled from an adult in good health.

The nucleotides are TGTGCCACCAAGTTCGCAGGGGGCTATGGCTACACCTTC. The translation is CATKFAGGYGYTF. The chain was built from TRBV15 and TRBJ1-2, with 7 middle bases fitting TRBD1. V is pruned by 7 bases and J by 4 bases, leaving 6 bases of the junction without a gene match. From the cysteine up to the phenylalanine, the CDR3 has a length of 13 residues. CDR3 DNA only is kept here, 39 bases in frame from base 1. Sequences LNHNV (CDR1) and YYDKDF (CDR2) are obtained from the germline V gene (reference sequence).